These 32 T cell receptor beta chains came from one sample sequenced in a study of CD4 T cells in relation to SARS-CoV-2 and coronaviruses. Antigen specificity for these receptors is unknown. Measured with immunoSEQ multiplex PCR; TCRdb has only the in-frame clones, and not every one. The sample contains roughly 38,000 clones, 84% of which appear only once. Input material: naive CD4+ T cells from PBMCs, cultured in vitro. The subset: naive CD4+ T cells isolated by negative enrichment. Every receptor here comes from an adult with COVID-19.

This clone appeared once. CDR3 sequence: CASSTGQGSYEQYF. The CDR3 DNA follows: TGTGCCAGCAGTACCGGACAGGGCTCCTACGAGCAGTACTTC. V usage is TRBV6-5 and J usage is TRBJ2-7; 8 nucleotides agree with TRBD1. Germline lookup yields CDR1 MNHEY and CDR2 SVGAGI. V was clipped by 5 bases and J by 0 bases; unmatched bases: 3. This CDR3 region has 14 residues.

The rearrangement links TRBV4-1 to TRBJ1-5; D is unresolved. V was shortened by 1 base and J by 7 bases, with 14 bases between the two germline ends. The CDR3 sequence is 15 residues long. The germline CDR1 and CDR2 sequences are MGHRA and YSYEKL. The CDR3 DNA reads as TGCGCCAGCAGCCAAGTGAATGTGGGCCTCCAGCCCCAGCATTTT. As protein: CASSQVNVGLQPQHF.

The chain joins TRBV3-1 (or the pseudogene TRBV3-2) to TRBJ2-2; no firm D call. Between the trimmed V and J ends, which lost 0 bases and 4 bases, there was a span of 15 bases. CDR1 LGHDT and CDR2 YNNKEL come from the germline V gene (reference sequence). The CDR3 totals 17 residues. In nucleotides, the CDR3 is TGTGCCAGCAGCCAAGACGTTCGACTTCAAGGCACCGGGGAGCTGTTTTTT. Translated, it gives CASSQDVRLQGTGELFF.

The chain couples TRBV3-1 (or the pseudogene TRBV3-2) to TRBJ1-1; D remains unclear. The CDR3 totals 13 residues. CDR1 and CDR2 from the germline V gene are LGHDT and YNNKEL (reference sequence). V lost 4 bases and J 10 bases, leaving 16 bases between the germline ends. Written as DNA, the CDR3 is TGTGCCAGCAGCCCGTCAGGAATCTCTAGAGCTTTCTTT. Translation gives CASSPSGISRAFF.

The V gene is TRBV27, the J gene TRBJ2-1; a weak D match, TRBD2 (5 bases). The V end lost 5 bases, the J end lost 6 bases, and 20 bases lay between the germline ends. This CDR3 comprises 16 residues. Germline CDR1 reads MNHEY; CDR2 reads SMNVEV (reference sequence). The CDR3 nucleotides are TGTGCCAGCAGTCCAGAATTTGCGGGCTGGGGCAATGAGCAGTTCTTC. Protein: CASSPEFAGWGNEQFF.

This chain joins TRBV21-1 and TRBJ1-1. TRBV21-1 is listed as a pseudogene. The CDR3 has 15 residues. The CDR3 reads CASSKGRGDWTEAFF. The CDR3 nucleotides are TGTGCCAGCAGCAAAGGTAGGGGAGATTGGACTGAAGCTTTCTTT.

V is TRBV7-9 and J is TRBJ2-2; D is ambiguous. This CDR3 has 13 residues. Trimming pared 1 base from V and 4 bases from J, leaving 4 bases between. Looked up from germline, CDR1 is SEHNR and CDR2 is FQNEAQ (reference sequence). CDR3 sequence: CASSLGGTGELFF. CDR3 in DNA: TGTGCCAGCAGCTTAGGAGGCACCGGGGAGCTGTTTTTT.

The chain is built from TRBV5-1 and TRBJ2-7; 10 bases align to TRBD1. V lost 0 bases and J lost 6; bases outside the gene matches: 9. CDR3 length equals 16 residues. Germline V gene sequence: CDR1 SGHRS, CDR2 YFSETQ. CDR3 protein: CASSLAYDRGHAEQYF. The CDR3 DNA reads as TGCGCCAGCAGCTTGGCCTACGACAGGGGGCACGCCGAGCAGTACTTC.

The chain combines TRBV10-3 with TRBJ2-1; a possible D gene is TRBD1 (5 bases). The CDR3 runs 14 residues. Between the trimmed V and J ends, which lost 5 bases and 6 bases, there was a span of 14 bases. CDR1 ENHRY and CDR2 SYGVKD come from the germline V gene. CDR3: CAISPRTRGNEQFF. DNA for the CDR3: TGTGCCATCAGTCCCAGGACACGAGGCAATGAGCAGTTCTTC.

This rearrangement joins TRBV29-1 to TRBJ2-7; D is ambiguous. Germline loops: CDR1 SQVTM, CDR2 ANQGSEA. V lost 0 bases, J lost 2 bases, and 11 bases lay in between. The CDR3 is made up of 14 amino acids. CDR3 DNA sequence: TGCAGCGTTGAAGATCGGCAGATCCCCTACGAGCAGTACTTC. Protein product: CSVEDRQIPYEQYF.

The genes are TRBV5-6 and TRBJ2-5; possibly TRBD1 for D (5 bases). V dropped 4 bases and J dropped 2 bases, with 12 bases sitting between them. Germline assignment: CDR1 SGHDT and CDR2 YYEEEE. The CDR3 has 14 residues. CDR3 DNA sequence: TGTGCCAGCAGCCGGAGACAGAATCAAGAGACCCAGTACTTC. This codes for CASSRRQNQETQYF.

This chain joins TRBV28 and TRBJ1-4; a weak D match, TRBD1 (6 bases). The CDR3 runs to 14 residues. The germline V gene has CDR1 MDHEN and CDR2 SYDVKM. V was trimmed by 5 bases and J by 8 bases, leaving 15 bases between them. The CDR3 sequence is CASSQQGFEEKLFF. DNA of the CDR3: TGTGCCAGCAGTCAACAGGGCTTTGAAGAAAAACTGTTTTTT.

The chain links TRBV28 to TRBJ2-3, with D maybe TRBD2 (7 bases). The CDR3 consists of 13 residues. Germline CDR1 is MDHEN and CDR2 is SYDVKM. Between the trimmed V and J ends, which lost 7 bases and 1 base, there was a span of 9 bases. This CDR3 is CASIGGGTDTQYF. DNA of the CDR3: TGTGCCAGCATAGGGGGGGGCACAGATACGCAGTATTTT.

This clone has a single count. The V call is TRBV21-1, the J call TRBJ2-7. TRBV21-1 corresponds to a pseudogene. This CDR3 region has 15 residues. The chain's CDR3 is CASSKERVAPYEQYF. The CDR3 bases are TGTGCCAGCAGCAAAGAAAGGGTGGCTCCCTACGAGCAGTACTTC.

The rearrangement uses TRBV12-3 or TRBV12-4 and TRBJ2-5; D is ambiguous. V lost 3 bases and J lost 5, with 10 bases in between. CDR3 length: 13 residues. CDR3 region: CASSLYDVETQYF. The CDR3 DNA reads as TGTGCCAGCAGTTTGTACGACGTGGAGACCCAGTACTTC.

The chain recombines TRBV6-5 with TRBJ1-4, with D uncertain. The CDR3 spans 14 residues. Germline V lookup: CDR1 MNHEY, CDR2 SVGAGI. V was trimmed by 6 bases and J by 0 bases, leaving 8 bases between them. The CDR3 reads CASSRYATNEKLFF. For the CDR3, the DNA is TGTGCCAGCAGCAGATATGCAACTAATGAAAAACTGTTTTTT.

V gene TRBV4-2 combines with J gene TRBJ2-2, with TRBD2 matching over 8 bases. The germline CDR1 and CDR2 sequences are LGHNA and YNFKEQ. The CDR3 consists of 21 residues. The J segment lost 0 bases and the V segment lost 4 bases, leaving 19 bases of the junction unmatched. CDR3 DNA sequence: TGTGCCAGCAGCCTGACCCCGGGACTAGTACCCGTTTTCCCGAACACCGGGGAGCTGTTTTTT. It yields the protein CASSLTPGLVPVFPNTGELFF.

The V and J genes are TRBV24-1 and TRBJ1-3; tentatively, D is TRBD1 (5 bases). Germline lookup yields CDR1 KGHDR and CDR2 SFDVKD. This CDR3 has 18 amino acids. Trimming left V 4 bases short and J 0 bases short, with 18 bases between. CDR3 in DNA: TGTGCCACCAGTGACCCCCCGGGGACGGAGAGCTCTGGAAACACCATATATTTT. It encodes CATSDPPGTESSGNTIYF.

The chain joins TRBV6-5 to TRBJ1-2, with D possibly being TRBD1 (6 bases). V was clipped by 5 bases and J by 6 bases, with 16 bases between them. Germline V gives CDR1 MNHEY, CDR2 SVGAGI. The CDR3 sequence is 14 residues long. The CDR3 loop reads CASSPPGHLDGYTF. DNA of the CDR3: TGTGCCAGCAGTCCTCCGGGACATTTGGATGGCTACACCTTC.

The rearrangement joins TRBV13 to TRBJ2-3; D unclear. The CDR3 is 14 amino acids. V lost 1 base, J lost 8 bases, and 13 bases lay in between. CDR1 PRHDT and CDR2 FYEKMQ come from the germline V gene (reference sequence). CDR3 amino acids: CASSLAGRVSTQYF. The CDR3 DNA sequence: TGTGCCAGCAGCTTAGCAGGCCGGGTCAGTACGCAGTATTTT. Together with reference TRBV13 and TRBJ2-3, the CDR3 gives the full variable domain: AAGVIQSPRHLIKEKRETATLKCYPIPRHDTVYWYQQGPGQDPQFLISFYEKMQSDKGSIPDRFSAQQFSDYHSELNMSSLELGDSALYFCASSLAGRVSTQYFGPGTRLTVL.

The chain is built from TRBV30 and TRBJ1-3; D might be TRBD1 (5 bases). The CDR3 loop spans 14 amino acids. Germline V gives CDR1 GTSNPN, CDR2 SVGIG (reference sequence). The germline V and J ends were trimmed by 4 bases and 0 bases, with 10 bases remaining between them. The CDR3 DNA follows: TGTGCCTGGAACAGACAGAGCTCTGGAAACACCATATATTTT. Protein: CAWNRQSSGNTIYF. The full variable domain, rest sourced from reference TRBV30 and TRBJ1-3, is SQTIHQWPATLVQPVGSPLSLECTVEGTSNPNLYWYRQAAGRGLQLLFYSVGIGQISSEVPQNLSASRPQDRQFILSSKKLLLSDSGFYLCAWNRQSSGNTIYFGEGSWLTVV.

The CDR3 loop reads CASSGATNEKLFF. The CDR3 nucleotides read TGTGCCAGCAGCGGTGCAACTAATGAAAAACTGTTTTTT. The chain is built from TRBV5-4 and TRBJ1-4; D remains unclear. Germline V gives CDR1 SGHNT, CDR2 YYREEE (reference sequence). The V end was cut by 4 bases, the J end by 0 bases, with 4 bases between. The CDR3 runs 13 residues.

V usage is TRBV14 and J usage is TRBJ2-2, with TRBD2 matching over 7 bases. This CDR3 spans 15 amino acids. V dropped 1 base and J dropped 6; count of bases not matched to a gene: 5. Germline CDR1 SGHDN, CDR2 FVKESK. The chain's CDR3 is CASSQVSGFAGELFF. The DNA of the CDR3 is TGTGCCAGCAGCCAAGTTAGCGGGTTCGCCGGGGAGCTGTTTTTT.

This chain connects TRBV21-1 to TRBJ2-3. TRBV21-1 is described as a pseudogene. The CDR3 runs to 17 residues. The CDR3 spells CASSKGYRAESTDTQYF. The CDR3 DNA follows: TGTGCCAGCAGCAAAGGGTATAGGGCAGAGAGCACAGATACGCAGTATTTT.

The rearrangement links TRBV6-6 to TRBJ2-5; 10 bases match TRBD1. V dropped 4 bases and J dropped 5; count of bases not matched to a gene: 1. This CDR3 contains 13 residues. Germline CDR1 reads MNHNY; CDR2 reads SVGAGI (reference sequence). The CDR3 nucleotides are TGTGCCAGCAGTTTGACAGGGGGCGAGACCCAGTACTTC. Residues: CASSLTGGETQYF.

The chain combines TRBV5-4 with TRBJ1-2; 7 nucleotides agree with TRBD1. The CDR3 loop spans 14 amino acids. The junction had 6 bases not matched to a gene; V was cut back by 0 bases and J by 7 bases. Germline lookup yields CDR1 SGHNT and CDR2 YYREEE (reference sequence). CDR3 DNA: TGTGCCAGCAGCTTGGTCGCAGGGGGTCCTGGCTACACCTTC. As protein: CASSLVAGGPGYTF.

The CDR3 loop reads CASSQVGGRQETQYF. The CDR3 nucleotides are TGCGCCAGCAGCCAAGTGGGCGGGAGGCAAGAGACCCAGTACTTC. The chain is built from TRBV4-1 and TRBJ2-5; 8 positions agree with TRBD2. The length of the CDR3 is 15 residues. In germline, CDR1 is MGHRA, CDR2 YSYEKL. V lost 1 base and J lost 2; bases outside the gene matches: 3.

J is TRBJ2-1 and V is TRBV18; D call uncertain. V lost 0 bases and J lost 3, with 9 bases in between. Germline V gene data show CDR1 as KGHSH and CDR2 as LQKENI. This CDR3 has 15 amino acids. CDR3 amino acids: CASSPPNSDYNEQFF. In DNA, the CDR3 is TGTGCCAGCTCACCACCTAATAGTGACTACAATGAGCAGTTCTTC.

This clone appeared a few times. This chain uses TRBV2 with TRBJ1-2; a weak D match, TRBD1 (5 bases). The CDR3 runs 15 residues. Germline loops: CDR1 SNHLY, CDR2 FYNNEI. The V and J ends lost 8 bases and 1 base respectively, with 17 bases between them. The CDR3 nucleotides read TGTGCCAGCCGGGTGGGTTTGACAGATAACTATGGCTACACCTTC. It encodes CASRVGLTDNYGYTF.

This chain connects TRBV18 to TRBJ2-7; D may match TRBD1 or TRBD2 (5 bases each). The CDR3 contains 17 residues. Germline loops: CDR1 KGHSH, CDR2 LQKENI. V gave up 4 bases and J gave up 0 bases, with 19 bases separating them. DNA for the CDR3: TGTGCCAGCTCACTAGCGATGGGGCAGTCGAGCTCCTACGAGCAGTACTTC. It encodes CASSLAMGQSSSYEQYF.

The chain couples TRBV28 to TRBJ1-5; D remains ambiguous. From germline, CDR1 is MDHEN and CDR2 SYDVKM. The V end lost 4 bases, the J end lost 2 bases, and 18 bases lay between the germline ends. This CDR3 contains 17 residues. The CDR3: CASSSPADFKRNQPQHF. The CDR3 coding sequence is TGTGCCAGCAGTTCACCCGCAGATTTCAAACGCAATCAGCCCCAGCATTTT.

The chain combines TRBV11-2 with TRBJ2-3; perhaps TRBD1 as D (6 bases). Trimming stripped 0 bases from V and 1 base from J, with 8 bases between. The CDR3 has 15 amino acids. CDR1 and CDR2 from the germline V gene are SGHAT and FQNNGV. The CDR3 nucleotides are TGTGCCAGCAGCTTAGATTCAGGGGGCACAGATACGCAGTATTTT. It yields the protein CASSLDSGGTDTQYF.